This T cell receptor beta chain was documented in a study of blood T cell repertoires in COVID-19 (dated by TCRdb to 2019 to 2021). Looking at the study overall: Samples from collaborators originated in the United States, Italy and Spain and spanned both the acute and convalescent phases of COVID-19. The material from the prospective study consisted of cDNA or gDNA derived from T cells, B-cell-depleted T cells, or PBMCs. The dataset comprised deeply sampled blood TCRbeta repertoires from subjects exposed to, actively infected with, or recovered from COVID-19. The repertoires were made available in a free public database intended to serve as a resource for research on the immune response to SARS-CoV-2. Samples were obtained from the ongoing ImmuneRACE study (first 160 participants) and from 1,254 subjects provided by 6 global collaborators. Nearly every sample came with metadata listing a de-identified subject ID, COVID-19 status, age in years and sex. Where HLA class I and class II types were available, the types were taken from metadata supplied by the sample provider, not from assay-based typing. Here is what the overall study found, with its caveats: The quantity of clinical and demographic metadata differed by source and by participant and was supplied without curation.

In its sample, this clone was seen a few times. Its cognate antigen has yet to be identified. It has no much larger one-base neighbor in the sample; base qualities were not kept. From the cysteine through the phenylalanine, the CDR3 covers 16 amino acids. Solely the CDR3 DNA is kept, with 48 bases framed from the first base. According to the germline V gene, CDR1 reads LGHNA and CDR2 reads YNFKEQ. From V the trimming removes 1 base and from J it removes 2 bases, while the gene matches leave 8 bases of the junction unaccounted for. The immunoSEQ Assay, a bias-controlled multiplex PCR, was used to amplify TCRbeta CDR3 regions from genomic DNA. The paper's data handling went like this. The number of nucleated cells in each sample was estimated by amplification of reference gene primers within the assay. To quantify the absolute abundance of each unique TCRbeta CDR3 rearrangement, sequence reads were collapsed and filtered. Productive Simpson clonality was computed per sample as the square root of Simpson's diversity index over productive rearrangements. The immuneACCESS repertoire file appears here via TCRdb, limited to in-frame rearrangements. These files lack a portion of the clones; in checked studies, under half of the deficit traces to unresolved V genes, and the cause of the others is not known. The DNA was the basis for D and trimming; V, J and clone size are from that table. A total of about 420,000 clones appear in this sample, approximately 90% of them only once. The ten largest account for 0.7% to 1% of the sample.

One collaborating source in Seattle enrolled patients while the patients were actively infected and followed the patients over time throughout the course of disease. Whole blood was collected in K2EDTA tubes by collaborating institutions according to the institutions' own protocols. For TCRbeta analysis, collaborators shipped samples as frozen whole blood, isolated PBMCs, or DNA extracted from either of those sample types. This sequence was found in a man aged 18 to 35 with COVID-19, enrolled during active disease. Recombination connected TRBV4-2 to TRBJ2-7, and 7 bases in between align with TRBD2. The sample comprised peripheral blood. The CDR3 in this case is CASSQGEGPPTYEQYF. The nucleotide sequence is TGTGCCAGCAGCCAAGGGGAGGGCCCTCCTACCTACGAGCAGTACTTC.